This entry features one T cell receptor (beta chain) sequence. As yet, its antigen is unknown. After extraction with the RNeasy kit, about 0.45 to 1 ug of the RNA was reverse transcribed using random hexamers. Amplification of TCR beta CDR3 was carried out by immunoSEQ multiplex PCR, which covered 54 Vbeta and 13 Jbeta segments. TCRdb recomputed calls from the immunoSEQ multiplex PCR reads with MiXCR, one row per CDR3 protein. Of some 120,000 distinct CDR3 sequences listed, about 96% are singletons. The sample comes from a study of CD8 T cells in Susac syndrome. The study's findings and limits: The number of individuals included in the study's TCR sequencing and HLA analysis was acknowledged as relatively small.

CDR3 length: 14 residues. The V and J ends lost 3 bases and 3 bases respectively, with 12 bases between them. Germline CDR1 is KGHSH and CDR2 is LQKENI. CD8+ and CD4+ T cells circulating in blood were sequenced for TCR beta. TEMRA cells were FACS-enriched, while CD8+ and CD4+ T cells were negatively isolated. This TCR was recovered from a human donor in good health. Sequencing was performed on CD4+ T cells from PBMCs. This chain links TRBV18 with TRBJ2-7, with a tentative D call TRBD2 (6 bases). CDR3 amino acids: CASSPTQGGYEQYF. The CDR3 nucleotides read TGTGCCAGCTCACCGACCCAGGGAGGCTACGAGCAGTACTTC.